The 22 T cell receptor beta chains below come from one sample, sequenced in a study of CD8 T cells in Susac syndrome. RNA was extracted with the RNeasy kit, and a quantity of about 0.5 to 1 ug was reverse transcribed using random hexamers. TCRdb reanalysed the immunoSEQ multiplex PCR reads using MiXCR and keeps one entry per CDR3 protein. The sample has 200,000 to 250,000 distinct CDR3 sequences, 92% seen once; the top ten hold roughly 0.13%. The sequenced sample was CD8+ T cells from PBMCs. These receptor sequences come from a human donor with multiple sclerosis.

The CDR3 coding sequence is TGTGCCTGGAGCGGGGGGCTAGCGGAGGGGAATGAGCAGTTCTTC. Residues: CAWSGGLAEGNEQFF. The V gene is TRBV30, the J gene TRBJ2-1; D is possibly TRBD2 (7 bases). CDR1 and CDR2 from the germline V gene are GTSNPN and SVGIG (reference sequence). V was shortened by 3 bases and J by 7 bases, with 19 bases between the two germline ends. The CDR3 spans 15 residues.

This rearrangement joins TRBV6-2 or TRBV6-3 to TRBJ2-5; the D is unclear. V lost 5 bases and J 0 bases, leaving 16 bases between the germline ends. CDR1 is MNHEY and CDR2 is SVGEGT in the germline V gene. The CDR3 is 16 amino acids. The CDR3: CASSPPAHTYQETQYF. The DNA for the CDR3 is TGTGCCAGCAGTCCCCCGGCACATACCTACCAAGAGACCCAGTACTTC.

The CDR3 sequence is CASSQGVPGSYVGNTIYF. CDR3 sequence (DNA): TGTGCCAGCAGCCAAGGGGTCCCAGGGTCCTACGTGGGAAACACCATATATTTT. The chain combines TRBV3-1 with TRBJ1-3, with D possibly TRBD1 on 5 matching bases. This CDR3 is 18 amino acids long. V was clipped by 1 base and J by 4 bases, with 20 bases between them. Per the germline V gene, CDR1 is LGHDT and CDR2 is YNNKEL (reference sequence).

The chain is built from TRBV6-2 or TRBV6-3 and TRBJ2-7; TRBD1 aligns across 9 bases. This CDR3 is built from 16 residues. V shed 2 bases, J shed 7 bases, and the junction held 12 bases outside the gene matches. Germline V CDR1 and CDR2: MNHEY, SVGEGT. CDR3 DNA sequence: TGTGCCAGCAGTTACAGGATGGACAGGGGAACCTTGGAGCAGTACTTC. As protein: CASSYRMDRGTLEQYF.

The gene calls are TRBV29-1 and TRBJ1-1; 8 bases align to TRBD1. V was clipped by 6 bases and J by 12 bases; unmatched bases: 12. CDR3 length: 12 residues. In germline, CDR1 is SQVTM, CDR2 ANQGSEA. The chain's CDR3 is CSVPGQESGTFF. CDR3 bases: TGCAGCGTCCCGGGACAGGAAAGTGGCACTTTCTTT.

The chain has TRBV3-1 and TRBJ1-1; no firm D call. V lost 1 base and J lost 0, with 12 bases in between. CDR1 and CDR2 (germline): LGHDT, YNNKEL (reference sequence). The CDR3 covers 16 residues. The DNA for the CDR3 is TGTGCCAGCAGCCAAGCCGCCGGAACATTGAACACTGAAGCTTTCTTT. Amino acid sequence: CASSQAAGTLNTEAFF.

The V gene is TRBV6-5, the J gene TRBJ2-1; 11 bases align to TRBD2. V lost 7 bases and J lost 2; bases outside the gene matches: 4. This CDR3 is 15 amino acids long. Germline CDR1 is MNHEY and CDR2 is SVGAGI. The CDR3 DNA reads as TGTGCCAGCACCTCGGGACTAGCGGCCTACAATGAGCAGTTCTTC. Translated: CASTSGLAAYNEQFF.

CDR3 nucleotides: TGTGCCAGCAGCTTTGGCGGGGAAAACATTCAGTACTTC. This gives the protein CASSFGGENIQYF. This chain connects TRBV7-9 to TRBJ2-4, with a weak D call TRBD2 (6 bases). In germline, CDR1 is SEHNR, CDR2 FQNEAQ (reference sequence). There are 13 residues in the CDR3. Trimming cost V 3 bases and J 5 bases, with 8 bases left between them. The full variable domain, rest sourced from reference TRBV7-9 and TRBJ2-4, is DTGVSQNPRHKITKRGQNVTFRCDPISEHNRLYWYRQTLGQGPEFLTYFQNEAQLEKSRLLSDRFSAERPKGSFSTLEIQRTEQGDSAMYLCASSFGGENIQYFGAGTRLSVL.

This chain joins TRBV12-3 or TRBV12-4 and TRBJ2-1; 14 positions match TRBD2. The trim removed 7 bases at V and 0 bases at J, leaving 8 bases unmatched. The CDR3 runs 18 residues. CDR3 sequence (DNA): TGTGCCAGCACCCAAGGACTAGCGGGAGGTATCTCCTACAATGAGCAGTTCTTC. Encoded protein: CASTQGLAGGISYNEQFF.

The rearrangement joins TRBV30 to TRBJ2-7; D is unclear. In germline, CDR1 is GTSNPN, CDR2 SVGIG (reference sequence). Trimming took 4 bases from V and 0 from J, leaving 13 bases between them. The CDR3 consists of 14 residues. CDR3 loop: CAWKMTGFSYEQYF. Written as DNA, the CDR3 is TGTGCCTGGAAAATGACTGGGTTCTCCTACGAGCAGTACTTC.

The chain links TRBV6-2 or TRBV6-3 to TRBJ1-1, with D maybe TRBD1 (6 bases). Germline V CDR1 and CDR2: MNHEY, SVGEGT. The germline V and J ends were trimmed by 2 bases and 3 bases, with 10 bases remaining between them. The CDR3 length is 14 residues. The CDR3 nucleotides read TGTGCCAGCAGTTACATCAGGGGTGACACTGAAGCTTTCTTT. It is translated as CASSYIRGDTEAFF.

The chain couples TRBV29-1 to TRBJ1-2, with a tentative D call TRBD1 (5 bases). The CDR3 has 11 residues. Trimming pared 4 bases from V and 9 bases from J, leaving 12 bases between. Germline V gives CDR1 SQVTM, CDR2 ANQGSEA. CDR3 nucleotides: TGCAGCGTTGGGTCAGGGATTCGCTACACCTTC. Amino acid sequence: CSVGSGIRYTF.

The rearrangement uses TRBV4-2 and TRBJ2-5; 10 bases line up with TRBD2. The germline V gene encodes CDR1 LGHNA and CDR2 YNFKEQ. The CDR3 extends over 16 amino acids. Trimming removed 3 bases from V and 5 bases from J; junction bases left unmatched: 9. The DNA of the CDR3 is TGTGCCAGCAGCCAGATGAGCGGGGGGGCCTTTGAGACCCAGTACTTC. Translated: CASSQMSGGAFETQYF.

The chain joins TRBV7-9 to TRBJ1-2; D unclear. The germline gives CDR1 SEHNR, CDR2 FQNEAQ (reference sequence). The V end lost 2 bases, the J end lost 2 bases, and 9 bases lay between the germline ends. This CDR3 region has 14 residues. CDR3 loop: CASSLSQKNYGYTF. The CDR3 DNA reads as TGTGCCAGCAGCTTATCGCAGAAAAACTATGGCTACACCTTC. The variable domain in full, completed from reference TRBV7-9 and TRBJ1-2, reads DTGVSQNPRHKITKRGQNVTFRCDPISEHNRLYWYRQTLGQGPEFLTYFQNEAQLEKSRLLSDRFSAERPKGSFSTLEIQRTEQGDSAMYLCASSLSQKNYGYTFGSGTRLTVV.

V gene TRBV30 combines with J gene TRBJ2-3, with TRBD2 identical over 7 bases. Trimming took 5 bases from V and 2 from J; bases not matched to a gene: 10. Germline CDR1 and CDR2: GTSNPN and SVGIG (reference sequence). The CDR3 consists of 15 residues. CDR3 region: CAWGAGRGNTDTQYF. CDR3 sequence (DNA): TGTGCCTGGGGGGCTGGGCGGGGGAACACAGATACGCAGTATTTT.

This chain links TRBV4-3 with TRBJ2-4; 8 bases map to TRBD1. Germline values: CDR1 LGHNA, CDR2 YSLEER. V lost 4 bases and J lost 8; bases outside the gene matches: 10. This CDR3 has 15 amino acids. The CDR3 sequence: CASSPRAGGAYIQYF. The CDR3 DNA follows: TGCGCCAGCAGCCCTCGAGCAGGGGGCGCATACATTCAGTACTTC.

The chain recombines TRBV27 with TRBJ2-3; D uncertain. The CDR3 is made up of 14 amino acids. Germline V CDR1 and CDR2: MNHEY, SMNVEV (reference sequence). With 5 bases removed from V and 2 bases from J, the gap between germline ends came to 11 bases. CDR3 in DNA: TGTGCCAGCAGTCAAACAGCAGTCACAGATACGCAGTATTTT. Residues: CASSQTAVTDTQYF.

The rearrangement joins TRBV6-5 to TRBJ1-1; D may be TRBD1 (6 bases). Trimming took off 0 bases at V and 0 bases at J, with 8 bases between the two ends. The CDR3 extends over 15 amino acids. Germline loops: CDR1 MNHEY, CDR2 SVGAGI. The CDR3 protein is CASSYSGALNTEAFF. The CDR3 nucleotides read TGTGCCAGCAGTTACTCGGGGGCTCTGAACACTGAAGCTTTCTTT.

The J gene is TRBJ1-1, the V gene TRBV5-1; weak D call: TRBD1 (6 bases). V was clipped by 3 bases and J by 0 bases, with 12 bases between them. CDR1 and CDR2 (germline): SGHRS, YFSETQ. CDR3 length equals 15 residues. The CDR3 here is CASSSKQGMNTEAFF. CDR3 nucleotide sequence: TGCGCCAGCAGCTCCAAACAGGGCATGAACACTGAAGCTTTCTTT. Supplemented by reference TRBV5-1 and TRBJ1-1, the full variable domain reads KAGVTQTPRYLIKTRGQQVTLSCSPISGHRSVSWYQQTPGQGLQFLFEYFSETQRNKGNFPGRFSGRQFSNSRSEMNVSTLELGDSALYLCASSSKQGMNTEAFFGQGTRLTVV.

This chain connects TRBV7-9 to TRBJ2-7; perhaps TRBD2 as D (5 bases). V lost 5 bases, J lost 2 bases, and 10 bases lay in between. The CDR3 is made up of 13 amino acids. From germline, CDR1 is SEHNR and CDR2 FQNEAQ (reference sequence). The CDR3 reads CASSTSGAYEQYF. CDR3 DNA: TGTGCCAGCAGCACCTCCGGGGCCTACGAGCAGTACTTC. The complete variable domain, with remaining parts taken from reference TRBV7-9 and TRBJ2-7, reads DTGVSQNPRHKITKRGQNVTFRCDPISEHNRLYWYRQTLGQGPEFLTYFQNEAQLEKSRLLSDRFSAERPKGSFSTLEIQRTEQGDSAMYLCASSTSGAYEQYFGPGTRLTVT.

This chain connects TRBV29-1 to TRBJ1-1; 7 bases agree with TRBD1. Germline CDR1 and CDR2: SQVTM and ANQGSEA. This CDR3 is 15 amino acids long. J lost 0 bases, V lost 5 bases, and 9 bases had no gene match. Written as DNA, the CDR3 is TGCAGCGTTAGGGGGGACAGCTTTATGAACACTGAAGCTTTCTTT. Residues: CSVRGDSFMNTEAFF.

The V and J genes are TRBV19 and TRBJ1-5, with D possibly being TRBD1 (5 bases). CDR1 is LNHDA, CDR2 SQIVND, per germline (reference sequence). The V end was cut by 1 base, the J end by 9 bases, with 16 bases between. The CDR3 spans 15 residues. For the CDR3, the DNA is TGTGCCAGTAGTATAGCCTCGACAGACCTCGGGCCCCAGCATTTT. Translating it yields CASSIASTDLGPQHF. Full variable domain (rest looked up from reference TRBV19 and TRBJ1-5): DGGITQSPKYLFRKEGQNVTLSCEQNLNHDAMYWYRQDPGQGLRLIYYSQIVNDFQKGDIAEGYSVSREKKESFPLTVTSAQKNPTAFYLCASSIASTDLGPQHFGDGTRLSIL.